The T cell receptor (beta chain) under discussion was sequenced for a study of CD8 T cells in ankylosing spondylitis (dated by TCRdb to the late 2010s). In the study overall: The study set out to find disease-linked TCR variants by profiling T cell receptor beta repertoires in ankylosing spondylitis patients and healthy donors. The whole study cohort included over 85 healthy donors and some 27 ankylosing spondylitis patients. Peripheral blood was sampled, and synovial fluid was additionally collected from ankylosing spondylitis patients.

Summary of the overall study and its limitations: A TCR beta motif made up of eight highly homologous amino acid variants appeared to be characteristic of blood from ankylosing spondylitis patients. The disease-linked clones were reported as significantly enriched in matched synovial fluid samples from ankylosing spondylitis patients. Some of the motif variants had been reported before in the synovial fluid and blood of reactive arthritis patients, a finding that suggests common disease-initiation mechanisms. The disease-linked clones showed a CD8+ phenotype and occurred at relatively low frequencies in peripheral blood.

The run used an Illumina HiSeq 2500. TCR beta libraries were prepared by quantitative 5'-RACE with molecular barcodes. Per the source publication's procedure: A new computational method based on a probabilistic model of VDJ rearrangement was used to identify disease-linked TCR variants. TCRdb reworked the public reads: Q25 trimming with fastp, MiXCR clone assembly, productive beta chains retained. Here each entry gathers all rows of one CDR3 protein and keeps the most common genes and DNA. TCRdb assigned the V and J calls; the authors' analysis was not used. A total of 100,000 to 150,000 distinct CDR3 sequences appear in this sample, roughly 17% of them only once. Clones ranked in the top ten supply approximately 30% of the sample. The CDR3 measures 16 amino acids from cysteine to phenylalanine. Left in the record is the CDR3 DNA by itself, 48 bases read in frame from the first base. According to the germline V gene (reference sequence), CDR1 reads SEHNR and CDR2 reads FQNEAQ. A distance of 19 bases separates the germline ends of V and J, which lose 8 bases and 0 bases respectively.

This clonotype was counted between two and nine times. Its antigen specificity is not known. No much larger clone is present one base from it, and per-base qualities are unavailable. Here the chain combines TRBV7-9 and TRBJ1-1, with a tentative D gene TRBD1 over 5 matching bases. The sample was blood, either unsorted or a sorted T cell fraction (not recorded which). The clonotype was recovered from a male donor with ankylosing spondylitis. DNA sequence: TGTGCCAGCGCAAAGGAGGCAGGGACTATGAACACTGAAGCTTTCTTT. This is translated as CASAKEAGTMNTEAFF.